These T cell receptor beta chains were read from a single sample in a study of OX40 agonist ivuxolimab in advanced cancers. Method: immunoSEQ multiplex PCR; TCRdb's copy keeps in-frame clones and lacks some. The sample lists 45,000 to 60,000 clones; 90% to 95% were seen once. This material consisted of CD4+ or CD8+ T cells sorted from blood, taken in a trial of the OX40 agonist ivuxolimab. These receptors were collected from an adult with an advanced solid tumor such as melanoma, head and neck, liver or kidney cancer. The CDR3 runs from the conserved cysteine through the conserved F or W. The D gene is left open where the match is weak. Size values are once, few and many counts, or a class for expanded clones, and some rows have none.

D: .; size: .; J: TRBJ1-1; V: TRBV6-5; DNA: TGTGCCAGCAGTTACTCGGCAGATTCAATGAACACTGAAGCTTTCTTT; CDR3: CASSYSADSMNTEAFF
D: .; size: .; J: TRBJ2-1; V: TRBV7-6; DNA: TGTGCCAGCAGCCCCTGGACCGCCAATGAGCAGTTCTTC; CDR3: CASSPWTANEQFF
D: .; size: .; J: TRBJ1-5; V: TRBV5-5; DNA: TGTGCCAGCAGCTTGTGGGTTAATCAGCCCCAGCATTTT; CDR3: CASSLWVNQPQHF
D: .; size: .; J: TRBJ2-7; V: TRBV11-1; DNA: TGTGCCAGCTCGCGGGAAGACTACGAGCAGTACTTC; CDR3: CASSREDYEQYF
D: .; size: once; J: TRBJ1-2; V: TRBV29-1; DNA: TGCAGCGTTGAACTAGAGAGGACCTATGGCTACACCTTC; CDR3: CSVELERTYGYTF
D: TRBD2; size: .; J: TRBJ2-5; V: TRBV7-8; DNA: TGTGCCAGCAGCTTACCGCGGACTAGCGGGCAAGAGACCCAGTACTTC; CDR3: CASSLPRTSGQETQYF
D: TRBD2; size: .; J: TRBJ2-7; V: TRBV19; DNA: TGTGCCAGTAGTGTTTCGGCTAGCGGGAGGGCCACATTCGACTACGAGCAGTACTTC; CDR3: CASSVSASGRATFDYEQYF
D: .; size: .; J: TRBJ2-7; V: TRBV4-3; DNA: TGCGCCAGCAGCCAAGGGACGGGAACCTACGAGCAGTACTTC; CDR3: CASSQGTGTYEQYF
D: TRBD1; size: .; J: TRBJ1-2; V: TRBV6-5; DNA: TGTGCCAGCAGTTACTCGGCAGGGGGCCGCTACACCTTC; CDR3: CASSYSAGGRYTF
D: .; size: .; J: TRBJ2-7; V: TRBV28; DNA: TGTGCCAGCAGTTTTTTCGCGGGCGCCCGGATCGAGCAGTACTTC; CDR3: CASSFFAGARIEQYF
D: .; size: .; J: TRBJ2-6; V: TRBV19; DNA: TGTGCCAGTAGCCGACCGGAATCTGGGGCCAACGTCCTGACTTTC; CDR3: CASSRPESGANVLTF
D: TRBD1; size: .; J: TRBJ1-2; V: TRBV5-6; DNA: TGTGCCAGCAGCTTAGGGACAGGGGACAACTATGGCTACACCTTC; CDR3: CASSLGTGDNYGYTF
D: .; size: .; J: TRBJ2-7; V: TRBV28; DNA: TGTGCCAGCAGTTTGGCCAGAACCTACGAGCAGTACTTC; CDR3: CASSLARTYEQYF
D: TRBD2; size: .; J: TRBJ2-1; V: TRBV9; DNA: TGTGCCAGCAGCGTAGGGGCGGGAGTTACCTACAATGAGCAGTTCTTC; CDR3: CASSVGAGVTYNEQFF
D: .; size: medium-sized; J: TRBJ2-6; V: TRBV19; DNA: TGTGCCAGTAGATCCGGCAGGGGAAGGTCCTCTGGGGCCAACGTCCTGACTTTC; CDR3: CASRSGRGRSSGANVLTF
D: .; size: .; J: TRBJ2-7; V: TRBV7-6; DNA: TGTGCCAGCAGCTTAGGCCAATCCCGCGAGCAGTACTTC; CDR3: CASSLGQSREQYF
D: .; size: .; J: TRBJ2-5; V: TRBV9; DNA: TGTGCCAGCAATCTTGCGGGTAGGACGGCAGAGACCCAGTACTTC; CDR3: CASNLAGRTAETQYF
D: TRBD1; size: .; J: TRBJ2-7; V: TRBV18; DNA: TGTGCCAGCTCACCGACGAAGGGACAGAGCTCCTACGAGCAGTACTTC; CDR3: CASSPTKGQSSYEQYF
D: .; size: .; J: TRBJ1-2; V: TRBV7-9; DNA: TGTGCCAGCAGCTTAGTAGGTCAGGCACCCAACTATGGCTACACCTTC; CDR3: CASSLVGQAPNYGYTF
D: .; size: .; J: TRBJ1-1; V: TRBV9; DNA: TGTGCCAGCAGCGTGGGGGGCTACACTGAAGCTTTCTTT; CDR3: CASSVGGYTEAFF
D: TRBD2; size: .; J: TRBJ2-1; V: TRBV27; DNA: TGTGCCAGCAGTCCCGGACTAGCGGGAGGACCCAATGAGCAGTTCTTC; CDR3: CASSPGLAGGPNEQFF
D: .; size: .; J: TRBJ2-7; V: TRBV5-1; DNA: TGCGCCAGCAACTCGGGTGGCCGATACGAGCAGTACTTC; CDR3: CASNSGGRYEQYF
D: TRBD2; size: .; J: TRBJ2-1; V: TRBV6-5; DNA: TGTGCCAGCAGTTCGGTGACTAGCGGCAATGAGCAGTTCTTC; CDR3: CASSSVTSGNEQFF
D: TRBD2; size: .; J: TRBJ2-1; V: TRBV27; DNA: TGTGCCAGCAGTTTAGGGACTAGCGGGACCAATGAGCAGTTCTTC; CDR3: CASSLGTSGTNEQFF
D: TRBD2; size: .; J: TRBJ2-1; V: TRBV11-2; DNA: TGTGCCAGCAGCTTAGGAGGCCGGGGGGAGTTCTCCAATGAGCAGTTCTTC; CDR3: CASSLGGRGEFSNEQFF
D: TRBD2; size: .; J: TRBJ2-7; V: TRBV5-4; DNA: TGTGCCAGCAGCTTCCTAGCGGGAGGGCAATACGAGCAGTACTTC; CDR3: CASSFLAGGQYEQYF
D: TRBD1; size: .; J: TRBJ1-1; V: TRBV9; DNA: TGTGCCAGCAGCGTTTCCCGGGACAGGGTAATGAACACTGAAGCTTTCTTT; CDR3: CASSVSRDRVMNTEAFF
D: .; size: .; J: TRBJ2-5; V: TRBV13; DNA: TGTGCCAGCAGCCAAGGAAAGGGGCGTCGGGAGCAGTACTTC; CDR3: CASSQGKGRREQYF
D: TRBD1; size: .; J: TRBJ2-7; V: TRBV15; DNA: TGTGCCACCAGCGTAGGGGGCTTCGCCTACGAGCAGTACTTC; CDR3: CATSVGGFAYEQYF
D: .; size: few; J: TRBJ2-7; V: TRBV7-9; DNA: TGTGCCAGCAGCTTATTACCCAGGACCTACGAGCAGTACTTC; CDR3: CASSLLPRTYEQYF
D: TRBD1; size: .; J: TRBJ1-5; V: TRBV27; DNA: TGTGCCAGCAAGGGACAGGGTCATCAGCCCCAGCATTTT; CDR3: CASKGQGHQPQHF
D: TRBD1; size: .; J: TRBJ1-2; V: TRBV6-1; DNA: TGTGCCAGCAGAATGGGACAGGGGGTCTATGGCTACACCTTC; CDR3: CASRMGQGVYGYTF
D: TRBD1; size: .; J: TRBJ1-2; V: TRBV7-3; DNA: TGTGCCAGCAGCCCAGGGACAGGGCGTAGCTATGGCTACACCTTC; CDR3: CASSPGTGRSYGYTF
D: TRBD1; size: .; J: TRBJ2-3; V: TRBV13; DNA: TGTGCCAGCAGTCCACCGGGACAGGGTTCGGCAGATACGCAGTATTTT; CDR3: CASSPPGQGSADTQYF
D: .; size: .; J: TRBJ1-1; V: TRBV6-5; DNA: TGTGCCAGCAGTTACTCGATCTTGGGGGTCAACACTGAAGCTTTCTTT; CDR3: CASSYSILGVNTEAFF
D: .; size: once; J: TRBJ2-1; V: TRBV2; DNA: TGTGCCAGCAGCCTAGGGGGACTAAAGGAGCAGTTCTTC; CDR3: CASSLGGLKEQFF
D: .; size: .; J: TRBJ2-1; V: TRBV19; DNA: TGTGCCAGTAGTACCTGGGCCCGTCACAATGAGCAGTTCTTC; CDR3: CASSTWARHNEQFF
D: .; size: few; J: TRBJ1-1; V: TRBV18; DNA: TGTGCCAGCTCACCCCCAGGGCGCACTGAAGCTTTCTTT; CDR3: CASSPPGRTEAFF